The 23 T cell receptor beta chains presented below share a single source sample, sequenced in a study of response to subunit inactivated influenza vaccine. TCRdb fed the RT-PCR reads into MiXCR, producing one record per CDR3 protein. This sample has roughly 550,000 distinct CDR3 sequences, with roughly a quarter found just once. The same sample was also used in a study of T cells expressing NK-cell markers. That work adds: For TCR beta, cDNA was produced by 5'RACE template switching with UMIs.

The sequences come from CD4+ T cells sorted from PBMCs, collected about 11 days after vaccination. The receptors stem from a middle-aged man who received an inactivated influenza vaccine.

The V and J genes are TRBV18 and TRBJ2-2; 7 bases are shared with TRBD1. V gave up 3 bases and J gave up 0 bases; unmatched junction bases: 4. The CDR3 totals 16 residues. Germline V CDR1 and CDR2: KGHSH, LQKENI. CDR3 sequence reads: CASSPRTGSNTGELFF. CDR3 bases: TGTGCCAGCTCACCTAGGACAGGATCGAACACCGGGGAGCTGTTTTTT.

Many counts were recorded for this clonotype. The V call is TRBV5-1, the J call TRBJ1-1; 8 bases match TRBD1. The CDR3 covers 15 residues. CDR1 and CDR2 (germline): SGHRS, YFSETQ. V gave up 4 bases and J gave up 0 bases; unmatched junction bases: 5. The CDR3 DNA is TGCGCCAGCAGCACCGGACAGGGATTGAACACTGAAGCTTTCTTT. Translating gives CASSTGQGLNTEAFF.

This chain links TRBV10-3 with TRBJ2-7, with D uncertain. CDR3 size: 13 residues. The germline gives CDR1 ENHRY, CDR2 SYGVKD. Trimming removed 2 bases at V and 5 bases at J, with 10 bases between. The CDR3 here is CAISEDLPHEQYF. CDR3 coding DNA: TGTGCCATCAGTGAGGACTTACCCCACGAGCAGTACTTC.

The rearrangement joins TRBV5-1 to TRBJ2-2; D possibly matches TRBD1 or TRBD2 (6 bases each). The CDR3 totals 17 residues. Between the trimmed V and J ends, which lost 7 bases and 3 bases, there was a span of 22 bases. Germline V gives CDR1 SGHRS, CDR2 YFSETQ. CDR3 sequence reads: CASALLVRGRDTGELFF. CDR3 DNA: TGCGCCAGCGCCTTGCTCGTCCGGGGGCGAGACACCGGGGAGCTGTTTTTT.

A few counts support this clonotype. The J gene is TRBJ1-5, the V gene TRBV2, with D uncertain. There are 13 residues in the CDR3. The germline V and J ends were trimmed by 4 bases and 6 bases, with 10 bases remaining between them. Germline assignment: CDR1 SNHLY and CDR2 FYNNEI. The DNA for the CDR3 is TGTGCCAGCAGTGGTGGTGGTAGTCAGCCCCAGCATTTT. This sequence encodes CASSGGGSQPQHF.

CDR3: CASSPRLAGEGDTQYF. CDR3 in DNA: TGTGCCAGCAGCCCCCGACTAGCGGGAGAGGGAGATACGCAGTATTTT. V is TRBV7-3 and J is TRBJ2-3, with 12 positions matching TRBD2. Germline lookup yields CDR1 SGHTA and CDR2 FQGTGA. V lost 5 bases and J lost 5; bases outside the gene matches: 8. There are 16 residues in the CDR3.

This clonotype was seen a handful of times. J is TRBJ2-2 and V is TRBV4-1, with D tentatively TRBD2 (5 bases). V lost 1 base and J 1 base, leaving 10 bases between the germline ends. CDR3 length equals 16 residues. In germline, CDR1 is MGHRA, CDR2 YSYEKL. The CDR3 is CASSQVISENTGELFF. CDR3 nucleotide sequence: TGCGCCAGCAGCCAAGTGATTAGCGAGAACACCGGGGAGCTGTTTTTT.

The CDR3 nucleotides are TGTGCCAGCAGCCAAGAATCCTATGTTCAAGAGACCCAGTACTTC. It translates to CASSQESYVQETQYF. The chain carries TRBV3-1 and TRBJ2-5, with unresolved D. This CDR3 has 15 amino acids. Germline CDR1 is LGHDT and CDR2 is YNNKEL (reference sequence). Trimming left V 0 bases short and J 2 bases short, with 10 bases between.

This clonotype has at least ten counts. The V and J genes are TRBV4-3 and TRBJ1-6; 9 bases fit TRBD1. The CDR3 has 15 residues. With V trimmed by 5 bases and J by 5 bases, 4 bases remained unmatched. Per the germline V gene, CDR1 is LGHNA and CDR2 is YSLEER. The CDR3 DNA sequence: TGCGCCAGCAGCACACGGACAGGGGATAATTCACCCCTCCACTTT. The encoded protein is CASSTRTGDNSPLHF.

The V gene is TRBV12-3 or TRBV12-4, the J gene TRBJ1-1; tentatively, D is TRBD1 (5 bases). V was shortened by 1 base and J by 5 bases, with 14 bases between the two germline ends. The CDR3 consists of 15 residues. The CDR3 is CASSLGSRVGTEAFF. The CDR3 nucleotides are TGTGCCAGCAGTTTAGGGAGCAGGGTTGGGACTGAAGCTTTCTTT.

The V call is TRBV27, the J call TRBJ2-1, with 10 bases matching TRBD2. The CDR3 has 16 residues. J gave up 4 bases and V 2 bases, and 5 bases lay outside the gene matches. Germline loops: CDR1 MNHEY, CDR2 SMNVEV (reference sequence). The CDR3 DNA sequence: TGTGCCAGCAGTTTAGGAAGGACTAGCGGTTACAATGAGCAGTTCTTC. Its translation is CASSLGRTSGYNEQFF.

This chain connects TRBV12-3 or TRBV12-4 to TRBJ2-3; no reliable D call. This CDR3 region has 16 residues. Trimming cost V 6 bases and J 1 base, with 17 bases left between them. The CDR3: CASRRDGPTRTDTQYF. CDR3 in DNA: TGTGCCAGCAGGCGCGACGGACCCACCCGCACAGATACGCAGTATTTT.

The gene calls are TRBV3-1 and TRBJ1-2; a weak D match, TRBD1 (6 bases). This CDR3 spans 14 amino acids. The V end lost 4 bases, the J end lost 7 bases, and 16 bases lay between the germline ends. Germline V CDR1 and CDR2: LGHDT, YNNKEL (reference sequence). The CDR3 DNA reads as TGTGCCAGCAGCCCGGAGGGGGGGCTGGGTGGCTACACCTTC. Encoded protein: CASSPEGGLGGYTF.

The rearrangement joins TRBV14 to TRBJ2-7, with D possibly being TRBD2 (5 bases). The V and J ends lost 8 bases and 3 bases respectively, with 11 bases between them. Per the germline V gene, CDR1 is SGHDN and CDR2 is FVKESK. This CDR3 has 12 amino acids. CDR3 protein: CASGSTNYEQYF. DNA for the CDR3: TGTGCCAGCGGGAGTACGAACTACGAGCAGTACTTC.

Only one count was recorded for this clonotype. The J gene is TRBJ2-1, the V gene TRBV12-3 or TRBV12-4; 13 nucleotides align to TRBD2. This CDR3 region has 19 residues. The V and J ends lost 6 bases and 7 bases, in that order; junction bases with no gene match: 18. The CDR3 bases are TGTGCCAGCAGCTCCGGGACCCGACTAGCGGGAGGCTTCCCTAATGAGCAGTTCTTC. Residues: CASSSGTRLAGGFPNEQFF.

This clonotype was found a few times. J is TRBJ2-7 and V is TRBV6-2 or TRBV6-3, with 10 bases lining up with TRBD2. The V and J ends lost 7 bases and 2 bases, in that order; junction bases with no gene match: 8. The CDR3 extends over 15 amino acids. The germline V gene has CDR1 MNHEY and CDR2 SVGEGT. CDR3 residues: CASTQLAGYTYEQYF. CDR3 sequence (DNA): TGTGCCAGCACCCAACTAGCGGGATATACCTACGAGCAGTACTTC.

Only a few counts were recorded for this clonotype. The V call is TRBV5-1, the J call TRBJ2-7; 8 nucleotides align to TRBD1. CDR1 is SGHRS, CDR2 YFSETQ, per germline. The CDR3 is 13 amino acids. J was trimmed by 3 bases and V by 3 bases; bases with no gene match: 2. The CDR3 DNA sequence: TGCGCCAGCAGCTGGGGACAGGTCTACGAGCAGTACTTC. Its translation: CASSWGQVYEQYF. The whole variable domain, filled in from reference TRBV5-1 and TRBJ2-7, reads KAGVTQTPRYLIKTRGQQVTLSCSPISGHRSVSWYQQTPGQGLQFLFEYFSETQRNKGNFPGRFSGRQFSNSRSEMNVSTLELGDSALYLCASSWGQVYEQYFGPGTRLTVT.

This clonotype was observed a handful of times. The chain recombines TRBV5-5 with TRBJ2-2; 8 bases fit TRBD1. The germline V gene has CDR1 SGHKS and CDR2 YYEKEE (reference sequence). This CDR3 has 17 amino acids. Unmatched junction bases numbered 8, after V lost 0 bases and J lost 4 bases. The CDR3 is CASSLAIQGASTGELFF. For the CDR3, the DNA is TGTGCCAGCAGCTTGGCCATCCAGGGGGCAAGCACCGGGGAGCTGTTTTTT. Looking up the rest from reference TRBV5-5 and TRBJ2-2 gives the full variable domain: DAGVTQSPTHLIKTRGQQVTLRCSPISGHKSVSWYQQVLGQGPQFIFQYYEKEERGRGNFPDRFSARQFPNYSSELNVNALLLGDSALYLCASSLAIQGASTGELFFGEGSRLTVL.

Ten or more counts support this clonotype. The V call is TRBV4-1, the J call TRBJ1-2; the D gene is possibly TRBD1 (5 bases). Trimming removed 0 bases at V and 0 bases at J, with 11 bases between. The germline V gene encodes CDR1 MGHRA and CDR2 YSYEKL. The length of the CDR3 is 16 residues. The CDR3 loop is CASSQDFQGSNYGYTF. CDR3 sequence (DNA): TGCGCCAGCAGCCAAGACTTTCAGGGTTCTAACTATGGCTACACCTTC.

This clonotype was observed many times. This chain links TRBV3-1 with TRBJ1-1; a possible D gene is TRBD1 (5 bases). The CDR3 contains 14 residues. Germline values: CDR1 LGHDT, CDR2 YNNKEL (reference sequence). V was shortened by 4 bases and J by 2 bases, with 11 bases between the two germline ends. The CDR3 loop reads CASSLLGANTEAFF. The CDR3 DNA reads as TGTGCCAGCAGCCTCCTAGGGGCCAACACTGAAGCTTTCTTT.

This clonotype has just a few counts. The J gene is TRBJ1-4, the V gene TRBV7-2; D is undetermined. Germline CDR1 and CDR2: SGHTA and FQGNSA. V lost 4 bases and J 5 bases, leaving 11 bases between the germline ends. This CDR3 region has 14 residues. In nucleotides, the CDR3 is TGTGCCAGCAGCTCCCTCGGGCAGAATGAAAAACTGTTTTTT. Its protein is CASSSLGQNEKLFF.

The CDR3 DNA reads TGTGCCATCAGTGGACTAGCGGGAGGGGGCTACAATGAGCAGTTCTTC. Translating gives CAISGLAGGGYNEQFF. The rearrangement uses TRBV10-3 and TRBJ2-1; 14 bases are shared with TRBD2. From germline, CDR1 is ENHRY and CDR2 SYGVKD. The CDR3 runs 16 residues. Trimming took 4 bases from V and 3 from J; bases not matched to a gene: 2.

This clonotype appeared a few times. The CDR3 loop reads CASSQGWKGLNTGELFF. The DNA of the CDR3 is TGTGCCAGCAGCCAAGGGTGGAAGGGGCTGAACACCGGGGAGCTGTTTTTT. The chain carries TRBV3-1 and TRBJ2-2; perhaps TRBD1 as D (5 bases). Trimming pared 1 base from V and 1 base from J, leaving 13 bases between. Per the germline V gene, CDR1 is LGHDT and CDR2 is YNNKEL (reference sequence). This CDR3 comprises 17 residues.